This record covers a single T cell receptor beta chain. The antigen remains undetermined. Sequenced by immunoSEQ multiplex PCR; TCRdb stores in-frame clones only, minus some. The sample lists more than 55,000 clones, about 80% occurring once. The data belong to a study of a mutant IDH1 vaccine in newly diagnosed glioma. About the research overall: Scheduled for weeks 1, 3, 5, 7, 11, 15, 19 and 23, eight vaccinations were given to patients. Treated patients showed a male proportion of roughly 62%, a female proportion of roughly 40%, and a mean age of 40.4 years. Before enrollment, patients got radiotherapy alone, temozolomide alone, or mostly the combination.

The CDR3 length is 13 residues. V was shortened by 2 bases and J by 4 bases, with 6 bases between the two germline ends. Looked up from germline, CDR1 is SNHLY and CDR2 is FYNNEI. Time point given: week 5, during vaccination. In every dose of vaccine, 300 ug of mutant IDH1 20-mer peptide was given alongside topical imiquimod. This TCR was recovered from a woman aged 18-30 years with glioma. Some clones in this sample may be carry-over from other donors' samples. This chain uses TRBV2 with TRBJ1-3; D gene unclear. This specimen consisted of PBMCs, obtained from a glioma patient whose treatment included an IDH1 peptide vaccine. The CDR3 loop is CASSETGGNTIYF. The CDR3 nucleotides are TGTGCCAGCAGTGAAACGGGAGGAAACACCATATATTTT.